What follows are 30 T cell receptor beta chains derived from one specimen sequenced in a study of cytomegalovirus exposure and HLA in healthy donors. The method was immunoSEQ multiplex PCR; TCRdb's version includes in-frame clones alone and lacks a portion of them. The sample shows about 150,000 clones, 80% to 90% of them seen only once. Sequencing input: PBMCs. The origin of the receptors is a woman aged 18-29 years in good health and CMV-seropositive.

The CDR3 here is CAWSVGTAGNTIYF. CDR3 coding DNA: TGTGCCTGGAGTGTAGGGACAGCTGGAAACACCATATATTTT. The chain joins TRBV30 to TRBJ1-3; 7 nucleotides align to TRBD1. From germline, CDR1 is GTSNPN and CDR2 SVGIG (reference sequence). This CDR3 is built from 14 residues. The V gene end was trimmed by 0 bases and the J gene end by 2 bases; junction bases not matched to a gene: 1. The full variable domain, completed using reference TRBV30 and TRBJ1-3, is SQTIHQWPATLVQPVGSPLSLECTVEGTSNPNLYWYRQAAGRGLQLLFYSVGIGQISSEVPQNLSASRPQDRQFILSSKKLLLSDSGFYLCAWSVGTAGNTIYFGEGSWLTVV.

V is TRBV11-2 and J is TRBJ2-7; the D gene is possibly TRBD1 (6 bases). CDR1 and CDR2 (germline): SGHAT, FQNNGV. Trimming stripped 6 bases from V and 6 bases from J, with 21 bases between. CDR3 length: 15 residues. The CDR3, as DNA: TGTGCCAGCAGGGAAATCAGGGGACCCTTCCGCGAGCAGTACTTC. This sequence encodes CASREIRGPFREQYF.

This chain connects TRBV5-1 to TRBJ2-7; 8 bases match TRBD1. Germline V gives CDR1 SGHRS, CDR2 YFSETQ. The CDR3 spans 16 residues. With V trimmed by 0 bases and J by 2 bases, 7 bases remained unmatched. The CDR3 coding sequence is TGCGCCAGCAGCTTGGCAGGGGGCGGTTTGACCTACGAGCAGTACTTC. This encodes CASSLAGGGLTYEQYF.

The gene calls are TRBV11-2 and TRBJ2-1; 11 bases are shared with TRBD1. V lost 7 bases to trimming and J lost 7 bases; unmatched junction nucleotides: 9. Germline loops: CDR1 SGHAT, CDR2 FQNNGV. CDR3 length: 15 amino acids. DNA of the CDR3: TGTGCCAGCACCCAGGACAGGGGGCAATGGAATGAGCAGTTCTTC. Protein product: CASTQDRGQWNEQFF.

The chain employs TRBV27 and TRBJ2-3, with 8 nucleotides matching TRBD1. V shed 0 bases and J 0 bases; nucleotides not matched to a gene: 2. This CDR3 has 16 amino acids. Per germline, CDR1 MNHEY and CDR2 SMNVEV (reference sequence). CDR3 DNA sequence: TGTGCCAGCAGTTTATCGCAGGGGGCTAGCACAGATACGCAGTATTTT. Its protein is CASSLSQGASTDTQYF.

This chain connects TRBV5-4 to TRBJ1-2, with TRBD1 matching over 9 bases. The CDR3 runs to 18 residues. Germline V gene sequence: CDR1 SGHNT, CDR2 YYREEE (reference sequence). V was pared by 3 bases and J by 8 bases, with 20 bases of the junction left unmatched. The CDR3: CASSSPGTGLGLLGGYTF. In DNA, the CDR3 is TGTGCCAGCAGCTCCCCCGGGACAGGGCTTGGTCTTCTGGGCGGCTACACCTTC.

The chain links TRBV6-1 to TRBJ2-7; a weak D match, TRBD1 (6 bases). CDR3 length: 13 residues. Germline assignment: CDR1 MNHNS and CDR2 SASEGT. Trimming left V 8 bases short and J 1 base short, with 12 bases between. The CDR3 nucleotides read TGTGCCAGCGAAGACAGGATGTCCTACGAGCAGTACTTC. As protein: CASEDRMSYEQYF.

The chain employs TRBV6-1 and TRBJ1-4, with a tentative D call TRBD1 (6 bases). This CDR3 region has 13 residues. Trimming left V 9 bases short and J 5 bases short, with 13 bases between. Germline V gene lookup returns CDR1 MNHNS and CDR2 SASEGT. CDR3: CASWTAKNEKLFF. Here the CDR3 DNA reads TGTGCCAGTTGGACAGCAAAAAATGAAAAACTGTTTTTT.

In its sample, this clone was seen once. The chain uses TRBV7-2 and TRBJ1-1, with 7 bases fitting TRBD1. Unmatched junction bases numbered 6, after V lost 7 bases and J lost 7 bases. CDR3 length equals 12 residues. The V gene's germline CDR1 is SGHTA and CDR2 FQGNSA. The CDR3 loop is CASTPGGFEAFF. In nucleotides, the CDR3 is TGTGCCAGCACACCAGGGGGGTTTGAAGCTTTCTTT.

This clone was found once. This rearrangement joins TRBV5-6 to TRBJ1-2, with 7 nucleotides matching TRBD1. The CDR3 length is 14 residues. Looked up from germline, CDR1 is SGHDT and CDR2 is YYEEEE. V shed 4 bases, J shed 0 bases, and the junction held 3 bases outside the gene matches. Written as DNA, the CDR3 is TGTGCCAGCAGCCGGACAGGACCTAACTATGGCTACACCTTC. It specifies CASSRTGPNYGYTF.

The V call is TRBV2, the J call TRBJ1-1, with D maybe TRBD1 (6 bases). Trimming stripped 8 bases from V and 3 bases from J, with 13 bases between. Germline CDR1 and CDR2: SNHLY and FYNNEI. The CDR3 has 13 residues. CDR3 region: CASGREGDTEAFF. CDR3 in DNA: TGTGCCAGCGGTCGGGAGGGGGACACTGAAGCTTTCTTT.

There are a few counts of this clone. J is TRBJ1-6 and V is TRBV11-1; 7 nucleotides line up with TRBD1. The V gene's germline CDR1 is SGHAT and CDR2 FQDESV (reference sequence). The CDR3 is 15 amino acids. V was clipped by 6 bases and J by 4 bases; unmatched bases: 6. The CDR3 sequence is CASRFGQEYNSPLHF. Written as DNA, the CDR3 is TGTGCCAGCAGATTCGGACAGGAGTATAATTCACCCCTCCACTTT. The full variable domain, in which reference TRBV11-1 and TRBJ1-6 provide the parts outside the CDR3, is EAEVAQSPRYKITEKSQAVAFWCDPISGHATLYWYRQILGQGPELLVQFQDESVVDDSQLPKDRFSAERLKGVDSTLKIQPAELGDSAMYLCASRFGQEYNSPLHFGNGTRLTVT.

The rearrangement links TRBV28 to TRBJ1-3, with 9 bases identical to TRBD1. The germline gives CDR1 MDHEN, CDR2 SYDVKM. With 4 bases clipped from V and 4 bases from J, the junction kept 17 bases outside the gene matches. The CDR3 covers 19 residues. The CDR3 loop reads CASSSVLGGTGPFGNTIYF. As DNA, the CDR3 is TGTGCCAGCAGTTCCGTGCTGGGGGGGACAGGGCCGTTCGGAAACACCATATATTTT.

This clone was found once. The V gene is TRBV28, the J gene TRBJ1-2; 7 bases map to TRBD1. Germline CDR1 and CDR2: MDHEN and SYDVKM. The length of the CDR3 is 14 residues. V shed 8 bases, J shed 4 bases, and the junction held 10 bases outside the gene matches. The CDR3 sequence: CASCVTGTAYGYTF. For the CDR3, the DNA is TGTGCCAGCTGTGTTACCGGGACAGCCTATGGCTACACCTTC.

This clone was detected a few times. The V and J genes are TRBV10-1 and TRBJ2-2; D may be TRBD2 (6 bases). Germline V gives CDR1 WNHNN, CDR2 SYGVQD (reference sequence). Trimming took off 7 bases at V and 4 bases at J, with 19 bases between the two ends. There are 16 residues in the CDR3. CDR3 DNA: TGCGCCAGCATTAGGGCCGGAGGGCTCGTCACCGGGGAGCTGTTTTTT. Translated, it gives CASIRAGGLVTGELFF.

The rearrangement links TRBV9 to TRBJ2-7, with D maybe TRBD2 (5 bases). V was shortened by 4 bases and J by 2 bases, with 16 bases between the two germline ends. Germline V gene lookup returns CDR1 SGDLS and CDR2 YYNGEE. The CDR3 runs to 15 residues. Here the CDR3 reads CASSSLRRTPYEQYF. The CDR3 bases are TGTGCCAGCAGCTCATTGAGGAGGACCCCCTACGAGCAGTACTTC. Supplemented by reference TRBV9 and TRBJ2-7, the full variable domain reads DSGVTQTPKHLITATGQRVTLRCSPRSGDLSVYWYQQSLDQGLQFLIQYYNGEERAKGNILERFSAQQFPDLHSELNLSSLELGDSALYFCASSSLRRTPYEQYFGPGTRLTVT.

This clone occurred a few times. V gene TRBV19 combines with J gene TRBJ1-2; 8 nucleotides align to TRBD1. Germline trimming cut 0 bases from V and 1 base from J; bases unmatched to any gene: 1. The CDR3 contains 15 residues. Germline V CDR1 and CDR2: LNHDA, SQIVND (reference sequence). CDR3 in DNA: TGTGCCAGTAGTATAGATGGACAGGGTAACTATGGCTACACCTTC. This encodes CASSIDGQGNYGYTF. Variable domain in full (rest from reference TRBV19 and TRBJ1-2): DGGITQSPKYLFRKEGQNVTLSCEQNLNHDAMYWYRQDPGQGLRLIYYSQIVNDFQKGDIAEGYSVSREKKESFPLTVTSAQKNPTAFYLCASSIDGQGNYGYTFGSGTRLTVV.

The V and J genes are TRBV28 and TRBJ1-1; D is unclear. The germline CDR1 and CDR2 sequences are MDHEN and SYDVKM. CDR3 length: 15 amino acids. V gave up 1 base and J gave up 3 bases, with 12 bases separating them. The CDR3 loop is CASSLSASADTEAFF. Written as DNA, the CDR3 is TGTGCCAGCAGTTTATCGGCCAGCGCCGACACTGAAGCTTTCTTT. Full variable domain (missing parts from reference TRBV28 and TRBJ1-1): DVKVTQSSRYLVKRTGEKVFLECVQDMDHENMFWYRQDPGLGLRLIYFSYDVKMKEKGDIPEGYSVSREKKERFSLILESASTNQTSMYLCASSLSASADTEAFFGQGTRLTVV.

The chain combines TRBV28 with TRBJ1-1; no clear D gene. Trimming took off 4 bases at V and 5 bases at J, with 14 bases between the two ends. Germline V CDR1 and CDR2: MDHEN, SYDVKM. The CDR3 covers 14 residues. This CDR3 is CASSSGEPGTEAFF. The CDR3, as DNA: TGTGCCAGCAGTTCGGGTGAGCCGGGGACTGAAGCTTTCTTT.

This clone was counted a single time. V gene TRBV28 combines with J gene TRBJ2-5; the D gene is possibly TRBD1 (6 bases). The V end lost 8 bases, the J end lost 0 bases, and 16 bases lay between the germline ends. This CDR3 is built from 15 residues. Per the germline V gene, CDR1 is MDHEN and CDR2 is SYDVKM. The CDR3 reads CASRLRGWNQETQYF. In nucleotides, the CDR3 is TGTGCCAGCCGACTCAGGGGTTGGAACCAAGAGACCCAGTACTTC.

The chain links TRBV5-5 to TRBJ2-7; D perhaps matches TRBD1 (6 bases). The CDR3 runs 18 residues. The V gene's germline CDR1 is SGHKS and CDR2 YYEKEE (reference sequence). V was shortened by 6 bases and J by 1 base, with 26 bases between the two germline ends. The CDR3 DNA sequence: TGTGCCAGCACCTGGGGGCGTGAACCGGGACAAGGGTCCTACGAGCAGTACTTC. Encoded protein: CASTWGREPGQGSYEQYF.

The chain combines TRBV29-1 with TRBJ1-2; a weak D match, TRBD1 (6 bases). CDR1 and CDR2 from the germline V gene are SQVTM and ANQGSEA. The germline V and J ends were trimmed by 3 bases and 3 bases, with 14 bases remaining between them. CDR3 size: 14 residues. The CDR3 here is CSVDRGGLDYGYTF. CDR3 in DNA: TGCAGCGTTGACCGCGGGGGCCTAGACTATGGCTACACCTTC.

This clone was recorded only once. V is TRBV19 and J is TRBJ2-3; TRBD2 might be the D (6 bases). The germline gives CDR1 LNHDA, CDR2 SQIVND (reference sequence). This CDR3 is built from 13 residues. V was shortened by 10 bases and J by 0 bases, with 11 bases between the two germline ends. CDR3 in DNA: TGTGCCACCGGAGGGACTAGCACAGATACGCAGTATTTT. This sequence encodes CATGGTSTDTQYF.

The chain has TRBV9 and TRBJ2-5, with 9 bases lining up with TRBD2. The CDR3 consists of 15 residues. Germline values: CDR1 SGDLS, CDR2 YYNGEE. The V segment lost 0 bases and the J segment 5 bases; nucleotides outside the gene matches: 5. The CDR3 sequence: CASSVAAGGAETQYF. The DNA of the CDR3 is TGTGCCAGCAGCGTAGCCGCGGGGGGGGCGGAGACCCAGTACTTC.

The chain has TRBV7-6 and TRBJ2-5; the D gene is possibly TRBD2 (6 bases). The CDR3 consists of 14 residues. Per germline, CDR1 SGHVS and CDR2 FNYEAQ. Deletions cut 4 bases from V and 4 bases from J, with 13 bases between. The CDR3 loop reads CASSSTRERETQYF. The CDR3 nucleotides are TGTGCCAGCAGCTCGACTAGGGAACGAGAGACCCAGTACTTC.

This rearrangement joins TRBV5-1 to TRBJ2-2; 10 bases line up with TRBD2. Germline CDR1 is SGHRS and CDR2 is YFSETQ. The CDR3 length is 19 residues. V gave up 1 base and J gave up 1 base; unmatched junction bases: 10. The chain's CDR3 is CASSLLPPSSGGNTGELFF. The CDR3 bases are TGCGCCAGCAGCTTGTTACCCCCCTCTAGCGGGGGGAACACCGGGGAGCTGTTTTTT. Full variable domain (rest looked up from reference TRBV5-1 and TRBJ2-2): KAGVTQTPRYLIKTRGQQVTLSCSPISGHRSVSWYQQTPGQGLQFLFEYFSETQRNKGNFPGRFSGRQFSNSRSEMNVSTLELGDSALYLCASSLLPPSSGGNTGELFFGEGSRLTVL.

CDR3 protein: CASSSDTTNYGYTF. The CDR3 DNA follows: TGTGCCAGCAGCTCGGACACGACTAACTATGGCTACACCTTC. This chain uses TRBV5-4 with TRBJ1-2; D possibly corresponds to TRBD1 (5 bases). The germline V and J ends were trimmed by 3 bases and 0 bases, with 9 bases remaining between them. This CDR3 region has 14 residues. From germline, CDR1 is SGHNT and CDR2 YYREEE (reference sequence).

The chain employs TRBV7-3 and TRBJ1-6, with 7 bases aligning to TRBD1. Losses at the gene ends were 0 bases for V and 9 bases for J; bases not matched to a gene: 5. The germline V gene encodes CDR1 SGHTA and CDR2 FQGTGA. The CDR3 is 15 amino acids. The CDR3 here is CASSLTPGDSSPLHF. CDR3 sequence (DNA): TGTGCCAGCAGCTTAACGCCCGGGGACAGTTCACCCCTCCACTTT.

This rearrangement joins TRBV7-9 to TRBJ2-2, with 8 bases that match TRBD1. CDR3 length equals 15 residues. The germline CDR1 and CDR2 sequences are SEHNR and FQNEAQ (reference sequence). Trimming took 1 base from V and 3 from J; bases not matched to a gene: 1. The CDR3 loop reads CASSLVTGDTGELFF. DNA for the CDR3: TGTGCCAGCAGCTTAGTGACAGGGGACACCGGGGAGCTGTTTTTT. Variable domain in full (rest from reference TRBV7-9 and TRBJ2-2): DTGVSQNPRHKITKRGQNVTFRCDPISEHNRLYWYRQTLGQGPEFLTYFQNEAQLEKSRLLSDRFSAERPKGSFSTLEIQRTEQGDSAMYLCASSLVTGDTGELFFGEGSRLTVL.

CDR3 coding DNA: TGTGCCAGCAGTGCACGAGGCCAGCTCTATGGCTACACCTTC. Amino acid sequence: CASSARGQLYGYTF. This chain joins TRBV27 and TRBJ1-2; D call uncertain. The germline V and J ends were trimmed by 5 bases and 4 bases, with 14 bases remaining between them. CDR1 is MNHEY, CDR2 SMNVEV, per germline (reference sequence). CDR3 length: 14 amino acids.